A selection of T cell receptor beta chains follows, all from one sample in a study of blood T cell repertoires in COVID-19. Using immunoSEQ multiplex PCR, the repertoire was profiled, and TCRdb retains in-frame clones only, with some absent. Of under 250,000 clones listed, around 84% were seen once; the top ten hold under 14%. Sample: peripheral blood. These receptors were taken from a man aged 50 to 60 with COVID-19, enrolled during active disease. Each CDR3 is given with its conserved first and last residue. A D gene is named only where the DNA matches it firmly. Only some rows state a clone size, as once, few, many or a class for expanded clones.

>-|TRBJ2-5|TRBD2|TRBV6-2/TRBV6-3
TGTGCCAGCAGTTACTACATTAGCGGGGGGCCTCAAGAGACCCAGTACTTC
CASSYYISGGPQETQYF
>-|TRBJ1-4|TRBD1|TRBV28
TGTGCCAGCCAACAGGGGACTAATGAAAAACTGTTTTTT
CASQQGTNEKLFF
>-|TRBJ2-2|-|TRBV4-2
TGTGCCAGCAGCCAATCCGGGTCCAACACCGGGGAGCTGTTTTTT
CASSQSGSNTGELFF
>-|TRBJ2-7|TRBD2|TRBV3-1/TRBV3-2
TGTGCCAGCAGCCCCCCTCGGGGGGGGGCGGAGGAGCAGTACTTC
CASSPPRGGAEEQYF
>-|TRBJ2-3|-|TRBV12-3/TRBV12-4
TGTGCCAGCGCCGTACTCCGGGCAGATACGCAGTATTTT
CASAVLRADTQYF
>-|TRBJ1-5|-|TRBV5-1
TGCGCCAGCAGCTACGACAGAGATCAGCCCCAGCATTTT
CASSYDRDQPQHF
>once|TRBJ2-3|-|TRBV19
TGTGCCAGTAGTATAAGCGCGGGGCCCGGGGCAGATACGCAGTATTTT
CASSISAGPGADTQYF
>few|TRBJ2-1|-|TRBV7-8
TGTGCCAGCAGCTTCGGGGAGCCCTACAATGAGCAGTTCTTC
CASSFGEPYNEQFF
>few|TRBJ1-2|TRBD1|TRBV4-2
TGTGCCAGCAGCCAAGATGGGACAGGGGTTAACTATGGCTACACCTTC
CASSQDGTGVNYGYTF
>-|TRBJ1-1|TRBD1|TRBV11-2
TGTGCCAGCAGCCCTTTACAGGGGAGAGGCACTGAAGCTTTCTTT
CASSPLQGRGTEAFF
>few|TRBJ1-4|-|TRBV11-2
TGTGCCAGCAGCTTACGGGAGACTGAAAAACTGTTTTTT
CASSLRETEKLFF
>-|TRBJ1-5|TRBD1|TRBV5-5
TGTGCCAGCAGCCTCAAGACAGGGTTCAATCAGCCCCAGCATTTT
CASSLKTGFNQPQHF
>-|TRBJ1-3|TRBD1|TRBV4-1
TGCGCCAGCAGCCTTCTTACGGGACAGGGGTTTGACACCATATATTTT
CASSLLTGQGFDTIYF
>-|TRBJ2-3|TRBD1|TRBV3-1/TRBV3-2
TGTGCCAGCAGCCAAGCCGGGACAGGGGGCTCCACAGATACGCAGTATTTT
CASSQAGTGGSTDTQYF
>-|TRBJ1-1|-|TRBV6-5
TGTGCCAGCAGGGGCTACAGGAACACTGAAGCTTTCTTT
CASRGYRNTEAFF
>-|TRBJ2-3|TRBD1|TRBV24-1
TGTGCCACCAGTGAAATGGGACAGGGACTGGATACGCAGTATTTT
CATSEMGQGLDTQYF